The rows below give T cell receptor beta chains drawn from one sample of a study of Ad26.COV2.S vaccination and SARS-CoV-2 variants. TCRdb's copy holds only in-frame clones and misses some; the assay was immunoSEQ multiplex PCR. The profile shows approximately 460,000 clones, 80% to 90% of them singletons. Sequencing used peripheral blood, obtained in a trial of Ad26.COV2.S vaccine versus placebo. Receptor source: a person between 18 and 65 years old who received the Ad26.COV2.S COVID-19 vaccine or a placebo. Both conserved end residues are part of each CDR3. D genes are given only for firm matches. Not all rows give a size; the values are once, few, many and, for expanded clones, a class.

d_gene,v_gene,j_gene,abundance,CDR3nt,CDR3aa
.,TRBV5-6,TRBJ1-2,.,TGTGCCAGCAGCCGGCCCCCGGGGGGGCCAAGTGGCTACACCTTC,CASSRPPGGPSGYTF
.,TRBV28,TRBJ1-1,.,TGTGCCAGCAGCGGAGCGCAAGGGGACACTGAAGCTTTCTTT,CASSGAQGDTEAFF
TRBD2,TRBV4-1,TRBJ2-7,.,TGCGCCAGCAGCCGCACTAGCGGCCTCGACGAGCAGTACTTC,CASSRTSGLDEQYF
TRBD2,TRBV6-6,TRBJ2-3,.,TGTGCCAGCAGGGGACTAGCGGGAGGCTCAGATACGCAGTATTTT,CASRGLAGGSDTQYF
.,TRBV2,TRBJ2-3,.,TGTGCCAGCGGAGGAACCGGGACGATCACAGATACGCAGTATTTT,CASGGTGTITDTQYF
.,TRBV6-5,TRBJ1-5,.,TGTGCCAGCAGTTACTCAAGGGGAAATCAGCCCCAGCATTTT,CASSYSRGNQPQHF
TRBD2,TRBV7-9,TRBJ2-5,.,TGTGCCAGCAGACCTAGCGGGGGTAACCAAGAGACCCAGTACTTC,CASRPSGGNQETQYF
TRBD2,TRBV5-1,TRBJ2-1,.,TGCGCCAGCAGGATAGCGGGAGGGGACGAGCAGTTCTTC,CASRIAGGDEQFF
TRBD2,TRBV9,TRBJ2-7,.,TGTGCCAGCATTATAACAACTAGCGGATCTCGCCACGAGCAGTACTTC,CASIITTSGSRHEQYF
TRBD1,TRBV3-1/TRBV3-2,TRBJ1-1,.,TGTGCCAGCAGTAGAGGGCAGGGGGGTGAAGCTTTCTTT,CASSRGQGGEAFF
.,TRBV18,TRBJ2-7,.,TGTGCCAGCTCACTACCGGGTGGGAATATCTACGAGCAGTACTTC,CASSLPGGNIYEQYF
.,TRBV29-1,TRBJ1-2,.,TGCAGCGTTGAAGATCCTCGTAGCCTGGGGGGTTTATATGGCTACACCTTC,CSVEDPRSLGGLYGYTF
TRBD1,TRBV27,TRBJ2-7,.,TGTGCCAGCAGTGCCCGGACAGGATACGAGCAGTACTTC,CASSARTGYEQYF
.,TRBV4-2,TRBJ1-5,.,TGTGCCAGCAGCCAAGAGGTACCTCTAGCAAATCAGCCCCAGCATTTT,CASSQEVPLANQPQHF
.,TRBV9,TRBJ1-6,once,TGTGCCAGCAGCGTAGATGACCGGGACACTCCGAGCTCCTATAATTCACCCCTCCACTTT,CASSVDDRDTPSSYNSPLHF
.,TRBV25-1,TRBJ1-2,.,TGTGCCAGCAACGCAGGGTTAGGGCCCTATGGCTACACCTTC,CASNAGLGPYGYTF
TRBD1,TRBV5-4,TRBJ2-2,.,TGTGCCAGCAGCTTTGGGACAGGGGGTCCCGGGGAGCTGTTTTTT,CASSFGTGGPGELFF
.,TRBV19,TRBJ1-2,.,TGTGCCAGTAGTCCCCGAGGTGCGGGGAGGGGCTATGGCTACACCTTC,CASSPRGAGRGYGYTF
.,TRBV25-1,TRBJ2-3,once,TGTGCCAGCAGTGAAACAGTTTCGTTGTCAGATACGCAGTATTTT,CASSETVSLSDTQYF
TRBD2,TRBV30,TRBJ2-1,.,TGTGCCTGGAGTATAGCCCGGACTAGCGGGAGGGGCGATGAGCAGTTCTTC,CAWSIARTSGRGDEQFF
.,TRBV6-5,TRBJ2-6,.,TGTGCCAGCAAGGACAAGAGCTCTGGGGCCAACGTCCTGACTTTC,CASKDKSSGANVLTF
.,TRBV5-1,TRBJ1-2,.,TGCGCCAGCAGCTTTATGAACCCGACTAACTATGGCTACACCTTC,CASSFMNPTNYGYTF
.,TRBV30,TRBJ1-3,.,TGTGCCTGGAAATCCAGTAGCTCTGGAAACACCATATATTTT,CAWKSSSSGNTIYF
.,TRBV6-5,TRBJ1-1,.,TGTGCCAGCAGTTACTCGAAGCAGCGTATGAACACTGAAGCTTTCTTT,CASSYSKQRMNTEAFF
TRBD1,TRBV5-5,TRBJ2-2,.,TGTGCCAGCAGCTCCCCGGGACAGGGGAGAGGGGAGCTGTTTTTT,CASSSPGQGRGELFF
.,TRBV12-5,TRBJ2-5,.,TGTGCTAGTGGTTTGACGAACCCACAGGGTATAGAGACCCAGTACTTC,CASGLTNPQGIETQYF
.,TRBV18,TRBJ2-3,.,TGTGCCAGCTCACCATTCGAGGGAGGCACAGATACGCAGTATTTT,CASSPFEGGTDTQYF
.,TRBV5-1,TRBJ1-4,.,TGCGCCAGCAGCCCAAATCGACAGCGCGGAGGGGGTGAAAAACTGTTTTTT,CASSPNRQRGGGEKLFF
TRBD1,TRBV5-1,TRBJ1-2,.,TGCGCCAGCAGCAAAATGACAGGGAACTATGGCTACACCTTC,CASSKMTGNYGYTF
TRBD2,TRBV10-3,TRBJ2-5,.,TGTGCCATCAGTCCACTAGCGGGAGGTTTTGAGACCCAGTACTTC,CAISPLAGGFETQYF
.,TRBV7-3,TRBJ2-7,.,TGTGCCAGCAGCCTATCGGCAGGGGATACCTACGAGCAGTACTTC,CASSLSAGDTYEQYF
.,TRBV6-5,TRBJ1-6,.,TGTGCCAGCAGTTACAACCCCGACAGGAATTCACCCCTCCACTTT,CASSYNPDRNSPLHF
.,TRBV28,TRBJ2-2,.,TGTGCCAGCAGTTTTTACGGGACGAACACCGGGGAGCTGTTTTTT,CASSFYGTNTGELFF
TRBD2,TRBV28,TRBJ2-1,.,TGTGCCAGCAGTCCCAGCGGGGAGTCAGCTTACAATGAGCAGTTCTTC,CASSPSGESAYNEQFF
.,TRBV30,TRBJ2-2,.,TGTGCCTGGAGCCTAAATCCGGCCGGGGAGCTGTTTTTT,CAWSLNPAGELFF
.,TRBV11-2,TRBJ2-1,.,TGTGCCAGCAGCCCAAGGGACGATTACAATGAGCAGTTCTTC,CASSPRDDYNEQFF
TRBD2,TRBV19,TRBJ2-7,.,TGTGCCAGTAGTCCCAGGACTAGCGGGAGTTACCGGAACGAGCAGTACTTC,CASSPRTSGSYRNEQYF
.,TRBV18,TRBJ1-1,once,TGTGCCAGCGGGCAGGGGCGTCGGGCTGAAGCTTTCTTT,CASGQGRRAEAFF
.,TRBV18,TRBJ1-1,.,TGTGCCAGCTCACCACTGACCGGGGTGAACACTGAAGCTTTCTTT,CASSPLTGVNTEAFF
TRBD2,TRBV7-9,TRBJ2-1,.,TGTGCCAGCAGCTTATATTCTAGCGGGAGTCGCGAGGGCAATGAGCAGTTCTTC,CASSLYSSGSREGNEQFF